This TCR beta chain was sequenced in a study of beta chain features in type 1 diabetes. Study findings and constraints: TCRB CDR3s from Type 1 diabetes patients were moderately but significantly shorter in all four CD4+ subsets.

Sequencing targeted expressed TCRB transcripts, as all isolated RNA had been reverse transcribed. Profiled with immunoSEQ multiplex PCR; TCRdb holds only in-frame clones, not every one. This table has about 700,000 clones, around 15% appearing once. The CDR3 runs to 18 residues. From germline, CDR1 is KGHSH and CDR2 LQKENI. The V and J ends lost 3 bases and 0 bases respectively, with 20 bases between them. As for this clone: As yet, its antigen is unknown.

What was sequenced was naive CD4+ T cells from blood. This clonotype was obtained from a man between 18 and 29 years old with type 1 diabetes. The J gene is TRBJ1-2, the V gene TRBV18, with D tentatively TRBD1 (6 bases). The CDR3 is CASSPITGTPVTNYGYTF. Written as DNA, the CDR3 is TGTGCCAGCTCACCCATCACAGGGACGCCCGTTACTAACTATGGCTACACCTTC.